This TCR beta chain was sequenced for a study of T cells in Graves' hyperthyroidism and ophthalmopathy (dated by TCRdb to about 2019). The study in broad terms: Peripheral blood was sampled at the time of initial diagnosis, prior to any treatment. To identify distinguishing TCR V-J signatures, a discovery cohort of around 98 patients was used, comprising fewer than 45 with Graves' ophthalmopathy and 57 with stable Graves' hyperthyroidism. Prospective prediction of ophthalmopathy was tested in an independent validation cohort consisting of 18 hyperthyroidism patients and approximately 16 patients who later progressed to ophthalmopathy. The approximately 90 discovery patients were randomly split 7:3 into training and test sets. In addition, the study compared T-cell repertoires in thyroid tissue and in blood from five or six Graves' hyperthyroidism patients. Following sampling, methimazole starting at 30 mg daily was given to hyperthyroidism patients, and high-dose intravenous methylprednisolone was given to ophthalmopathy patients. The paper reports TCR Vbeta CDR3 sequencing of fewer than 150 peripheral blood samples: approximately 41 ophthalmopathy, roughly 74 hyperthyroidism and about 17 progressor patients.

As regards this clonotype: Which antigen it targets is not known. No much larger clonotype is one base removed from it; base qualities were not supplied.

The TCR beta CDR3 regions were amplified from the RNA transcripts. The first round of RT-PCR for the TCR CDR3 was performed with the HTBI primer set and the Qiagen OneStep RT-PCR kit. A second multiplex PCR round built the libraries, followed by size selection and purification. Sequencing of the libraries was done on an Illumina HiSeq2000 using paired-end 100 bp reads. Turning to the authors' computational methods: SOAPnuke was used to process the raw data, throwing out any read that contained adapters or uncalled bases, had a mean Phred below 15, or lacked an exact constant-primer or identifier match. High-quality paired reads were merged using COPE v1.2.5, and each unique nucleotide sequence was defined as a clonotype. MiTCR v1.1 was used to align the clonotypes against IMGT TRBV, TRBD and TRBJ reference segments. Only V-J combinations with frequency above 0.0001, covering 98% to 99.2% of repertoires, were analysed. The TCS score was defined as F50 (clonal expansion) divided by E x V (chaos), with BLOSUM62-based TCRdist calculated between CDR3 peptides within each V-J. Welch's t-statistics and random forest reduced just over 500 V-J features to under 15, which were used in a naive Bayes classifier (R e1071). TCRdb reprocessing: public reads trimmed at Q25 with fastp, clones called with MiXCR, in-frame beta chains kept. Identical CDR3 proteins give one entry, which carries the most common genes and DNA. In this record, the V and J calls reflect TCRdb's handling and not the investigators' own analysis. The sample has about half a million distinct CDR3 sequences on record, approximately 23% of them singletons. The ten largest clonotypes hold about 53% of the sample.

The trim is 6 bases for V and 7 bases for J, with a gap of 22 bases between the germline ends. The CDR3 measures 15 amino acids from cysteine to phenylalanine. Just CDR3 DNA is preserved here, 45 bases in frame from base 1. Sequences LGHDT (CDR1) and YNNKEL (CDR2) are obtained from the germline V gene (reference sequence). The research as a whole found: No statistical method was used to set the sample size in advance, and investigators knew the group allocation. In cross-validation, a model built on a 13 V-J signature told ophthalmopathy apart from stable hyperthyroidism with roughly 87% sensitivity and approximately 81% specificity, and in testing the same model reached 80%/75%. Blood samples also contained most of the expanded thyroid clonotypes (frequency above 0.001), which suggests that blood repertoires may reflect thyroid immune responses. During validation, the model predicted progression to ophthalmopathy a median of about 6.3 months ahead of onset, with around 71% sensitivity and roughly 75% specificity.

Moderately to severely active disease, a Clinical Activity Score of at least 3, a NOSPECS grade of at least 4, and a duration under 3 months were present in ophthalmopathy patients. The study excluded patients with uncontrolled infections, other autoimmune diseases, pregnancy or lactation. Diagnoses relied on clinical symptoms, serum thyroxine and TRAb, thyroid ultrasound and orbital computed tomography. PBMCs were isolated from 10 ml of fresh peripheral blood by Ficoll-Paque density gradient centrifugation. Total RNA was extracted with Trizol reagent, and quality was checked on an Agilent 2100 Bioanalyzer.

This receptor was identified in a woman in her sixties or seventies with Graves' ophthalmopathy. Here the chain combines TRBV3-1 and TRBJ2-7, with the D gene uncertain. The sequenced material came from blood. This receptor carries the CDR3 CASSQVRLRAAEQYF. At the DNA level, the sequence is TGTGCCAGCAGTCAGGTCAGACTCCGGGCTGCGGAGCAGTACTTC.